A selection of T cell receptor beta chains follows, all from one sample in a study of post-analysis software for immune sequencing data. TCRdb recomputed calls from the PCR reads with MiXCR, one row per CDR3 protein. There are 740,000 or so distinct CDR3 sequences in the sample; 53% occur only once, and around 4.5% lies in the top ten. The material sequenced was blood. The receptor set was obtained from a girl between 5 and 17 years old with multiple sclerosis. Both conserved end residues are part of each CDR3. D genes are given only for firm matches. Size tells how often a clone was seen (once, few, many) or the class of an expanded clone, and some rows leave it out.

size | D | J | V | DNA | CDR3
- | - | TRBJ2-5 | TRBV15 | TGTGCCACCAGCAGAGACCCGGATCGGGAGACCCAGTACTTC | CATSRDPDRETQYF
- | TRBD2 | TRBJ2-7 | TRBV3-1 | TGTGCCAGCAGCCAGTCGAGCGGGAGTTTCTACGAGCAGTACTTC | CASSQSSGSFYEQYF
few | - | TRBJ1-2 | TRBV5-6 | TGTGCCAGCAGACTGACCAGGGTGAACTATGGCTACACCTTC | CASRLTRVNYGYTF
- | - | TRBJ2-3 | TRBV9 | TGTGCCAGCAGCGTAGATGGCGGACCCAAGCAGTATTTT | CASSVDGGPKQYF
few | - | TRBJ1-1 | TRBV5-1 | TGCGCCAGCAGCTTGGAGGGGCACGGCACTGAAGCTTTCTTT | CASSLEGHGTEAFF
- | - | TRBJ2-7 | TRBV2 | TGTGCCAGCAGTGAAAACAGGGATAGGTACGAGCAGTACTTC | CASSENRDRYEQYF
- | TRBD1 | TRBJ2-1 | TRBV4-3 | TGCGCCAGCAGCCAAGCTATCCCCGGGACAGGCCGTCCGAAAAAGCTCAATGAGCAGTTCTTC | CASSQAIPGTGRPKKLNEQFF
- | - | TRBJ1-3 | TRBV29-1 | TGCAGCGTTCTGGGAGGCGGTGGAAACACCATATATTTT | CSVLGGGGNTIYF
- | TRBD2 | TRBJ2-7 | TRBV20-1 | TGCAGTGCTAGCCTCCTCGCGGGGGTAGAGGCCCAGTACTTC | CSASLLAGVEAQYF
- | - | TRBJ2-1 | TRBV10-2 | TGCGCCAGCAGCCACCCCAGGAGCGAGCAGTTCTTC | CASSHPRSEQFF
few | - | TRBJ2-7 | TRBV6-1 | TGTGCCAGCAACCGCAGAACCTACGAGCAGTACTTC | CASNRRTYEQYF
- | - | TRBJ2-4 | TRBV5-5 | TGTGCCAGCAGCTTCAGCACTGTCTCCAAAAACATTCAGTACTTC | CASSFSTVSKNIQYF
few | - | TRBJ2-5 | TRBV18 | TGTGCCAGCTCACCACGCAGCATCCAAGAGACCCAGTACTTC | CASSPRSIQETQYF
few | TRBD1 | TRBJ1-2 | TRBV12-3/TRBV12-4 | TGTGCCAGCAGCCACACGGGACAGGGGTATGGCTACACCTTC | CASSHTGQGYGYTF
- | TRBD2 | TRBJ2-3 | TRBV7-3 | TGTGCCAGCAGCGTCCTCCCGGGACCGGGGGGTACGCAGTATTTT | CASSVLPGPGGTQYF
- | TRBD2 | TRBJ2-5 | TRBV6-1 | TGTGCCAGCAGTGAAGATGTCTATCGGGAGGGCCAAGAGACCCAGTACTTC | CASSEDVYREGQETQYF
- | TRBD1 | TRBJ1-1 | TRBV20-1 | TGCAGTGCTCGATCAGGGGGTGAAGCTTTCTTT | CSARSGGEAFF
few | - | TRBJ2-7 | TRBV6-6 | TGTGCCAGCAGCCCAGCGTCCACGCAGTACTTC | CASSPASTQYF
- | - | TRBJ2-7 | TRBV5-1 | TGCGCCAGCAGCTTGGTAGGACCTCCCGACGAGCAGTACTTC | CASSLVGPPDEQYF
- | - | TRBJ1-2 | TRBV30 | TGTGCCTGGACCCTTTTGGGCGCTAACTATGGCTACACCTTC | CAWTLLGANYGYTF
- | - | TRBJ1-1 | TRBV19 | TGTGCCAGTAATGCGGCGGTCGGGCGGGGCACTGAAGCTTTCTTT | CASNAAVGRGTEAFF
few | TRBD1 | TRBJ1-5 | TRBV5-1 | TGCGCCAGCAGCGTCGGGACAGGGGGTCAGCCCCAGCATTTT | CASSVGTGGQPQHF
- | - | TRBJ2-1 | TRBV7-2 | TGTGCCAGCAGCCGATCTTCCGCGCGGGTATACAATGAGCAGTTCTTC | CASSRSSARVYNEQFF
few | - | TRBJ1-5 | TRBV15 | TGTGCCACCAGGGAGTCAGGGGTTGGTCAGCCCCAGCATTTT | CATRESGVGQPQHF
- | - | TRBJ2-7 | TRBV5-1 | TGCGCCGGCAGCCTGGGGGGACTCAGCGCCTACGAGCAGTACTTC | CAGSLGGLSAYEQYF
- | - | TRBJ2-1 | TRBV7-2 | TGTGCCAGCAGCTACCAACCGGTCAGGGCGGTAGGTGAGCAGTTCTTC | CASSYQPVRAVGEQFF
- | - | TRBJ2-7 | TRBV6-1 | TGTGCCAGCAGTAACTTCCCGTTGAGATACGAGCAGTACTTC | CASSNFPLRYEQYF
few | TRBD1 | TRBJ2-1 | TRBV2 | TGTGCCAGCAGTAAGGACAGGGGGAATGAGCAGTTCTTC | CASSKDRGNEQFF
- | - | TRBJ2-7 | TRBV12-5 | TGTGCTAGTGGTTTGGTACTCGGGTACGAGCAGTACTTC | CASGLVLGYEQYF
- | TRBD1 | TRBJ1-1 | TRBV25-1 | TGTGCCAGCAGTGAACCCGGGACAGGGCGGAACACTGAAGCTTTCTTT | CASSEPGTGRNTEAFF
- | - | TRBJ2-7 | TRBV6-5 | TGTGCCAGCACAGCAGGGAGCTACGAGCAGTACTTC | CASTAGSYEQYF
few | - | TRBJ2-1 | TRBV29-1 | TGCAGCGCCCCAGAGACAACCTACAATGAGCAGTTCTTC | CSAPETTYNEQFF
few | - | TRBJ2-6 | TRBV7-9 | TGTGCCAGCAGCTTAAACAGGTTATCTGGGGCCAACGTCCTGACTTTC | CASSLNRLSGANVLTF
- | - | TRBJ1-1 | TRBV6-5 | TGTGCCAGCAGTTCTACAGGGAGAACTGAAGCTTTCTTT | CASSSTGRTEAFF
- | - | TRBJ2-5 | TRBV18 | TGTGCCAGCTCCCCAAACTCAGAGACCCAGTACTTC | CASSPNSETQYF
- | - | TRBJ2-6 | TRBV20-1 | TGCAGTGCTAGCCTTCAAGCTGGGGCCAACGTCCTGACTTTC | CSASLQAGANVLTF
- | - | TRBJ2-1 | TRBV20-1 | TGCAGTGCTACAGGGACCAATGAGCAGTTCTTC | CSATGTNEQFF
- | - | TRBJ2-3 | TRBV10-2 | TGCGCCAGCAGACAGGGGGTTACTAGCGTCGCAGATACGCAGTATTTT | CASRQGVTSVADTQYF
few | TRBD2 | TRBJ2-7 | TRBV2 | TGTGCCAGCAGTGGGACTAGCGGGGGGCTCTACGAGCAGTACTTC | CASSGTSGGLYEQYF
- | TRBD2 | TRBJ2-1 | TRBV20-1 | TGCAGTGCTAGAGATTTACTGAGCGGGAGACGTCAAACTGAGCAGTTCTTC | CSARDLLSGRRQTEQFF
- | - | TRBJ2-3 | TRBV12-3/TRBV12-4 | TGTGCCAGCACTTCCGGAGGGGGCAAAATGGTCGCGCAGTATTTT | CASTSGGGKMVAQYF
- | TRBD2 | TRBJ2-7 | TRBV29-1 | TGCAGCGTTATGGTTAGCGGGAGAGAATACGAGCAGTACTTC | CSVMVSGREYEQYF